This entry concerns a single T cell receptor beta chain. This entry belongs to a study of cytomegalovirus exposure and HLA in healthy donors. The PCR employed 60 Vbeta primers together with 13 Jbeta primers. Sequenced by immunoSEQ multiplex PCR; TCRdb stores in-frame clones only, minus some. The sample records about 180,000 clones, 70% to 80% being singletons. The V segment lost 2 bases and the J segment 0 bases; nucleotides outside the gene matches: 13. This CDR3 region has 19 residues. Germline V gives CDR1 GTSNPN, CDR2 SVGIG (reference sequence). Sequencing used PBMCs. This TCR was recovered from a woman in her 40s in good health and CMV-seronegative. The chain carries TRBV30 and TRBJ1-1; TRBD1 matches 12 bases. CDR3 sequence reads: CAWSRDRGLPEGVNTEAFF. As DNA, the CDR3 is TGTGCCTGGAGTCGGGACAGGGGGCTGCCGGAGGGGGTGAACACTGAAGCTTTCTTT.